This TCR beta chain was documented in a study of chemoradiotherapy in HPV16-positive cancers. This clone showed up just once. Other nucleotide sequences in the sample specify the same CDR3. Measured with immunoSEQ multiplex PCR; TCRdb has only the in-frame clones, and not every one. The sample carries about 16,000 clones, 55% to 75% recorded once. The CDR3 runs 16 residues. The V and J ends lost 1 base and 4 bases, in that order; junction bases with no gene match: 1. CDR1 and CDR2 from the germline V gene are MGHRA and YSYEKL. The sample consisted of tumor tissue, taken from a patient who underwent chemoradiotherapy. This sequence originates from a human donor with HPV-associated anogenital cancer. The gene calls are TRBV4-1 and TRBJ2-1; 13 nucleotides match TRBD2. The CDR3 region has the DNA TGCGCCAGCAGCCAAGGGACTAGCGGGAGTTACAATGAGCAGTTCTTC. Encoded protein: CASSQGTSGSYNEQFF.